The clone carrying this T cell receptor beta chain was picked up many times. The antigen is not known. This sample was taken from a study of neurological immune-mediated disorders. Study-wide results and caveats: TCR-beta repertoires seemed private in all groups, with no expanded CDR3 amino acid sequences shared.

Trimming removed 4 bases from V and 3 bases from J; junction bases left unmatched: 5. The CDR3 totals 13 residues. Per the germline V gene, CDR1 is DFQATT and CDR2 is SNEGSKA (reference sequence). 5'RACE generated cDNA with 10-nucleotide random UMIs. TCRdb re-called the 5' RACE reads with MiXCR, one entry per CDR3 protein. The data hold 30,000 to 45,000 distinct CDR3 sequences, with around 10% observed a single time. For the unsorted libraries, 2 million PBMCs stored at -80 C served as input. V and J are TRBV20-1 and TRBJ1-2; 7 positions match TRBD1. This receptor was obtained from a woman in her thirties with HTLV-1-associated myelopathy (HAM/TSP). Sequenced: PBMCs. CDR3 protein: CSAKQGSYYGYTF. The CDR3 nucleotides are TGCAGTGCTAAACAGGGGAGTTACTATGGCTACACCTTC.